This T cell receptor beta chain was documented in a study of blood T cell repertoires in COVID-19. The wider study: Acute and convalescent COVID-19 samples came from the United States, Italy and Spain.

CDR1 and CDR2 from the germline V gene are SGHAT and FQNNGV. The CDR3 is 14 amino acids. A word on this clone: Compared with germline, one end of the junction differs, possibly owing to a read error.

This table comes from immunoSEQ multiplex PCR, and its TCRdb copy is limited to in-frame clones, with some not included. The sample has about 34,000 clones, around 77% seen once. This clonotype was sampled from a human donor in a cohort sampled during active COVID-19. The chain links TRBV11-2 to TRBJ2-3; TRBD1 matches at 7 bases. Sequencing used peripheral blood. CDR3: CASSLDRARDTQYF. CDR3 DNA sequence: TGTGCCAGCAGCCTAGACAGGGCCAGGGATACGCAGTATTTT.